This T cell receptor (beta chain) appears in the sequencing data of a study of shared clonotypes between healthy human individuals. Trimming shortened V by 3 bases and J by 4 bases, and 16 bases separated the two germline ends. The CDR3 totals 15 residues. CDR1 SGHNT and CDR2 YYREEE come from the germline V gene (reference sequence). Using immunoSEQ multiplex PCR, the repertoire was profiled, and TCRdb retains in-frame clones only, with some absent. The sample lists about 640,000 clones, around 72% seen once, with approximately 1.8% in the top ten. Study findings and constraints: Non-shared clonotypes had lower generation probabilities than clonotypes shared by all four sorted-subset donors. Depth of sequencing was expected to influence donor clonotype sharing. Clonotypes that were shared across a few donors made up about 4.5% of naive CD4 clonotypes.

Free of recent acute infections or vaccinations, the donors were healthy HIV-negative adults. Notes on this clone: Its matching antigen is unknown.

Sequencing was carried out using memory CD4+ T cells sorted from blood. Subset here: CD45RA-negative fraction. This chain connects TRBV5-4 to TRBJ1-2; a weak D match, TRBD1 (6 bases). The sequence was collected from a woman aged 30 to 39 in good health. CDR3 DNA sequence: TGTGCCAGCAGCTCCTACCAACAGGGAGGCTATGGCTACACCTTC. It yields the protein CASSSYQQGGYGYTF.